The clone carrying this T cell receptor beta chain was recorded many times. What it binds is not known. TCRdb passed the 5' RACE reads through MiXCR, listing each CDR3 protein once. There are 130,000 or so distinct CDR3 sequences in the sample; about 6.5% occur only once, and 10% to 15% lies in the top ten. Germline CDR1 SGHRS, CDR2 YFSETQ. The CDR3 totals 15 residues. V was clipped by 2 bases and J by 3 bases, with 11 bases between them. The data originate from a study of CD8 T cells in ankylosing spondylitis. Study observations and caveats: The authors found the disease-linked clones to be CD8+ and relatively rare in peripheral blood. There were earlier reports of some motif variants in reactive arthritis synovial fluid and blood. Ankylosing spondylitis blood appeared to carry a characteristic TCR beta motif of seven to nine highly homologous variants. Reported data indicate significant enrichment of disease-linked clones within matched ankylosing spondylitis synovial fluid.

J is TRBJ2-2 and V is TRBV5-1; D tentatively fits TRBD1 or TRBD2 (6 bases each). Sequenced material: blood, either unsorted or a sorted T cell fraction (not recorded which). The TCR comes from a male donor with ankylosing spondylitis or in good health (not recorded which). The CDR3 nucleotides read TGCGCCAGCAGCTTTCCAAGGGGGGACACCGGGGAGCTGTTTTTT. This translates into CASSFPRGDTGELFF.